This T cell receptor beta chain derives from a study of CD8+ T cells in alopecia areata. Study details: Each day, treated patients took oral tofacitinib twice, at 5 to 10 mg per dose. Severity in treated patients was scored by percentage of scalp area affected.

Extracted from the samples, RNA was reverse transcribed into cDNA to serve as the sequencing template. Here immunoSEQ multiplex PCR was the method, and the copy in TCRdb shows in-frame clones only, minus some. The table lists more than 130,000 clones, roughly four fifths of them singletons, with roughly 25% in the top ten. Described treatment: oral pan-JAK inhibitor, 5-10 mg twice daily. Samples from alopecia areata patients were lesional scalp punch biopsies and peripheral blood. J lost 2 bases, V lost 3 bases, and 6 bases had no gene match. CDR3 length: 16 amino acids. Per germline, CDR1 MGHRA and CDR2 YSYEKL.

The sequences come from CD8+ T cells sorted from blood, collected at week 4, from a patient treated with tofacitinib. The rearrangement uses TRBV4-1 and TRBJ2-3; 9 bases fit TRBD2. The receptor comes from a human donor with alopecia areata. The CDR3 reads CASSQNSGGSTDTQYF. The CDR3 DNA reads TGCGCCAGCAGCCAGAACAGCGGGGGGTCCACAGATACGCAGTATTTT.